This T cell receptor beta chain originates from a study of cytomegalovirus exposure and HLA in healthy donors. Whole-study findings and limits: There were approximately 150 TCR beta chains listed as cytomegalovirus-associated. Specificity of three CMV-associated chains for CMV antigens was verified in vitro. In a later analysis, first-cohort TCR clusters were found to tend to co-occur in the roughly 120 validation repertoires. Rare TCR sequences predominated, though certain public TCRs were found in many donors.

TCRdb's table, derived via immunoSEQ multiplex PCR, lists solely in-frame clones and lacks some. The sample records over 100,000 clones, roughly 90% being singletons. Details on this clone: The antigen is not known.

Germline loops: CDR1 KGHSH, CDR2 LQKENI. CDR3 length equals 16 residues. V was cut by 4 bases and J by 5 bases, with 20 bases left in between. Sequenced: PBMCs. This TCR derives from a woman between 18 and 30 years old in good health and CMV-seropositive. The J gene is TRBJ1-1, the V gene TRBV18; D call uncertain. CDR3 sequence: CASSRSINADATEAFF. DNA for the CDR3: TGTGCCAGCTCACGGTCCATAAACGCGGATGCGACTGAAGCTTTCTTT.